The entry below describes one TCR beta chain. Its antigen remains unidentified. This sample was included in a study of cytomegalovirus exposure and HLA in healthy donors. Study-wide points: Segments of the TCR beta V type were, in most cases, productive about 87% or about 30% of the time in an earlier analysis. Associated with cytomegalovirus, according to the listing, were 170 or so TCR beta chains. The only immune exposure information that was available was CMV serostatus.

The CDR3 has 14 residues. Trimming cost V 2 bases and J 4 bases; bases outside gene matches: 3. Germline values: CDR1 ENHRY, CDR2 SYGVKD. A multiplex PCR was run with 60 Vbeta primers and 13 Jbeta primers. Clones were sequenced by immunoSEQ multiplex PCR, and TCRdb holds only the in-frame ones, with some missing. The table shows 180,000 or so clones, with approximately 80% occurring only once. The origin of this receptor is a girl under 18 in good health and CMV-seropositive. The chain couples TRBV10-3 to TRBJ2-7; 9 nucleotides agree with TRBD2. The specimen sequenced was PBMCs. The CDR3 coding sequence is TGTGCCATCAGTGAGCAGCGGGGGGAGTACGAGCAGTACTTC. Translated: CAISEQRGEYEQYF.